This T cell receptor beta chain was retrieved from a study of shared clonotypes between healthy human individuals. Worth noting for this clone: Its specificity is unknown.

Method: immunoSEQ multiplex PCR; TCRdb's copy keeps in-frame clones and lacks some. The repertoire has some 450,000 clones, 70% to 80% of them found once; the top ten carry around 12%. The ends were cut back, 0 bases at V and 2 bases at J, with 9 bases in the middle. The CDR3 has 14 amino acids. From germline, CDR1 is SGHRS and CDR2 YFSETQ. Overall study findings and caveats: The expectation was that sequencing depth would affect clonotype sharing among donors.

The receptor comes from a woman aged 40 to 50 in good health. Some clones in this sample may be carry-over from other donors' samples. The sequencing sample was made of PBMCs. The rearrangement joins TRBV5-1 to TRBJ2-7; no definite D call. For the CDR3, the DNA is TGCGCCAGCAGCTTGGCTTTTTCGCCCTACGAGCAGTACTTC. Protein sequence: CASSLAFSPYEQYF.